This TCR beta chain was obtained from a study of T cell responses to AZD1222 COVID-19 vaccine. Study results and limitations: Clonal diversity was possibly underestimated, and the donors were mostly white British, with more females. CD4 TCRs associated with vaccination spanned spike, dominating at 160-218 and 743-854. Baseline seropositives among AZD1222 recipients totaled only five or six. Once two AZD1222 doses were given, Spike-specific TCR breadth and depth went up.

The method was immunoSEQ multiplex PCR; TCRdb's version includes in-frame clones alone and lacks a portion of them. The data hold about 110,000 clones, with around nine tenths observed a single time. CDR3 size: 16 residues. V was trimmed by 4 bases and J by 4 bases, leaving 20 bases between them. The germline V gene encodes CDR1 SGHNT and CDR2 YYREEE (reference sequence). Concerning this clone itself: Antigen specificity is unknown.

This chain connects TRBV5-4 to TRBJ1-1; tentatively, D is TRBD1 (6 bases). Material: peripheral blood, obtained on day 0 of MenACWY control vaccination. The receptor was derived from an adult in good health. CDR3 sequence reads: CASSPMKQGRFTEAFF. CDR3 DNA sequence: TGTGCCAGCAGCCCAATGAAACAGGGCCGGTTCACTGAAGCTTTCTTT.